This is a list of T cell receptor beta chains from one sample in a study of T cells in Graves' hyperthyroidism and ophthalmopathy. MiXCR, applied by TCRdb to the multiplex PCR reads, yields one record per CDR3 protein. The sample has approximately 600,000 distinct CDR3 sequences, about 15% seen once. The material sequenced was blood. All receptors derive from a woman in her thirties or forties with Graves' ophthalmopathy. CDR3s include the opening cysteine and the closing phenylalanine or tryptophan. D genes are given only for firm matches. Clone size, where shown, is once, few, many, or a class for clones that have expanded.

V: TRBV29-1
J: TRBJ1-2
D: .
size: few
DNA: TGCAGCGTTGAAGACGCCTCCTATGGCTACACCTTC
CDR3: CSVEDASYGYTF

V: TRBV7-3
J: TRBJ2-5
D: TRBD2
size: .
DNA: TGTGCCAGCAGCTTTGGACTAGCGGGTGGGCTCCAAGAGACCCAGTACTTC
CDR3: CASSFGLAGGLQETQYF

V: TRBV28
J: TRBJ2-7
D: TRBD2
size: many
DNA: TGTGCCAGCAGTTTATCCCCAATATCCCTAGCGGACCCAAGCTCCTACGAGCAGTACTTC
CDR3: CASSLSPISLADPSSYEQYF

V: TRBV6-1
J: TRBJ2-7
D: .
size: many
DNA: TGTGCCAGCACTCCAGGGAACGAGCAGTACTTC
CDR3: CASTPGNEQYF

V: TRBV5-1
J: TRBJ1-6
D: .
size: few
DNA: TGCGCCAGCACCTCGGACCCTAATTCACCCCTCCACTTT
CDR3: CASTSDPNSPLHF

V: TRBV28
J: TRBJ1-2
D: .
size: .
DNA: TGTGCCAGCAGTTCAGGGTACTATGGCTACGCCTTC
CDR3: CASSSGYYGYAF

V: TRBV29-1
J: TRBJ1-1
D: .
size: many
DNA: TGCAGCGGCGAGGACGGAGCTGAAGCTTTCTTT
CDR3: CSGEDGAEAFF

V: TRBV5-1
J: TRBJ2-5
D: .
size: few
DNA: TGCGCCAGCAGCCGCGCCGGGGAACAAGAGACCCAGTACTTC
CDR3: CASSRAGEQETQYF

V: TRBV6-5
J: TRBJ2-5
D: .
size: many
DNA: TGTGCCAGCAGTACCCGACAGGTCGGGACCCAGTACTTC
CDR3: CASSTRQVGTQYF

V: TRBV7-9
J: TRBJ2-5
D: .
size: many
DNA: TGTGCCAGCAGCTTAGCGCTGGGGGTAGAGACCCAGTACTTC
CDR3: CASSLALGVETQYF

V: TRBV5-1
J: TRBJ1-1
D: TRBD1
size: many
DNA: TGTGCCAGCAGCTTAGGGACAGCTAACACTGAAGCTTTCTTT
CDR3: CASSLGTANTEAFF

V: TRBV29-1
J: TRBJ1-2
D: TRBD1
size: many
DNA: TGCAGCGTACAGGGGGCCCCCGATGGCTACACCTTC
CDR3: CSVQGAPDGYTF

V: TRBV10-3
J: TRBJ2-7
D: .
size: many
DNA: TGTGCCATCAGTGAGATGGCAAACTCTAGATACGAGCAGTACTTC
CDR3: CAISEMANSRYEQYF

V: TRBV10-2
J: TRBJ1-1
D: TRBD1
size: many
DNA: TGCGCCAGCAGTGAGTCGACAGGGGCGAACACTGAAGCTTTCTTT
CDR3: CASSESTGANTEAFF

V: TRBV9
J: TRBJ2-7
D: TRBD1
size: many
DNA: TGTGCCAGCAGCCATTACCGGGACAGGGGCATCGGCGAGCAGTACTTC
CDR3: CASSHYRDRGIGEQYF

V: TRBV29-1
J: TRBJ1-2
D: .
size: many
DNA: TGCAGCGTTGAAGATCTAGGCCGTGGCTATGGCTACACCTTC
CDR3: CSVEDLGRGYGYTF

V: TRBV6-1
J: TRBJ2-7
D: TRBD1
size: many
DNA: TGTGCCAGCTCCAGGACAGGGAGCCACGAGCAGTACTTC
CDR3: CASSRTGSHEQYF

V: TRBV11-2
J: TRBJ2-1
D: TRBD2
size: few
DNA: TGTGCCAGCAGCCGACTAGCGGGAGGTTGGTATGAGCAGTTCTTC
CDR3: CASSRLAGGWYEQFF

V: TRBV24-1
J: TRBJ2-7
D: .
size: many
DNA: TGTGCCACCAGTGACAACAGGGACTCCTACGAGCAGTACTTC
CDR3: CATSDNRDSYEQYF

V: TRBV20-1
J: TRBJ1-1
D: .
size: many
DNA: TGCAGTGCTAGTCTTGCCTCCTTGGGGACTGAAGCTTTCTTT
CDR3: CSASLASLGTEAFF

V: TRBV7-9
J: TRBJ1-1
D: TRBD1
size: few
DNA: TGTGCCAGCAGCTCGGACAGGGTGACTGAAGCTTTCTTT
CDR3: CASSSDRVTEAFF

V: TRBV5-1
J: TRBJ1-2
D: .
size: .
DNA: TGCGCCAGCAGCTTGGACAAACTCGACTATGGCTACACCTTC
CDR3: CASSLDKLDYGYTF

V: TRBV6-2/TRBV6-3
J: TRBJ2-5
D: TRBD2
size: many
DNA: TGTGCCAGCAGGGGACTAGCGGGTGGTCTTCTGGAGACCCAGTACTTC
CDR3: CASRGLAGGLLETQYF

V: TRBV5-1
J: TRBJ2-7
D: .
size: few
DNA: TGCGCCAGCAGCTTGATCGGGGACACTGGCTCCTACGAGCAGTACTTC
CDR3: CASSLIGDTGSYEQYF

V: TRBV6-5
J: TRBJ1-2
D: TRBD1
size: many
DNA: TGTGCCAGCAGTTACTCTGGAACAGGGGCATCCTATGGCTACACCTTC
CDR3: CASSYSGTGASYGYTF

V: TRBV28
J: TRBJ1-1
D: .
size: many
DNA: TGTGCCACCCTTCGTGGGGGCGAAGTTTCTTACACTGAAGCTTTCTTT
CDR3: CATLRGGEVSYTEAFF

V: TRBV6-5
J: TRBJ1-5
D: .
size: many
DNA: TGTGCCAGCAGTTACTCCGCCTTTGCAGGTAGCAATCAGCCCCAGCATTTT
CDR3: CASSYSAFAGSNQPQHF

V: TRBV11-3
J: TRBJ1-1
D: .
size: many
DNA: TGTGCCAGCAGCTTAGATTCCCGGGTATGGACTGAAGCTTTCTTT
CDR3: CASSLDSRVWTEAFF

V: TRBV24-1
J: TRBJ2-2
D: .
size: many
DNA: TGTGCCACCAGTAAGACAACAGGGATCTCACTCACCGGGGAGCTGTTTTTT
CDR3: CATSKTTGISLTGELFF

V: TRBV12-3/TRBV12-4
J: TRBJ2-2
D: TRBD1
size: many
DNA: TGTGCCAGCAGAAAGGGACAGAGGTCCGGGGAGCTGTTTTTT
CDR3: CASRKGQRSGELFF

V: TRBV27
J: TRBJ2-5
D: TRBD2
size: many
DNA: TGTGCCAGCAGGACCGGGACGGGGGGTTTGGTTTCTGAGACCCAGTACTTC
CDR3: CASRTGTGGLVSETQYF

V: TRBV15
J: TRBJ1-3
D: .
size: .
DNA: TGTGCCACCAGCACCAGGGACCCTGGAAACACCATATATTTT
CDR3: CATSTRDPGNTIYF

V: TRBV28
J: TRBJ2-7
D: TRBD1
size: many
DNA: TGTGCCAGCAGCTATATGGGACAGGGTTCCGAGCAGTACTTC
CDR3: CASSYMGQGSEQYF

V: TRBV5-1
J: TRBJ2-7
D: .
size: .
DNA: TGCGCCAGCAGCGGGGGACAAACCTACGAGCAGTACTTC
CDR3: CASSGGQTYEQYF

V: TRBV19
J: TRBJ1-5
D: .
size: .
DNA: TGTGCCAGTAGTATTTCAGGAGAGGGGGATCAGCCCCAGCATTTT
CDR3: CASSISGEGDQPQHF

V: TRBV9
J: TRBJ2-1
D: TRBD2
size: .
DNA: TGTGCCAGCAGCGTAGGCGGGAGTTTTACAAATGAGCAGTTCTTC
CDR3: CASSVGGSFTNEQFF

V: TRBV11-2
J: TRBJ2-4
D: .
size: once
DNA: TGTGCCAGCAGCTTAGATGAGGGAGGTCGAGGAATAAACATTCAGTACTTC
CDR3: CASSLDEGGRGINIQYF

V: TRBV9
J: TRBJ1-2
D: TRBD1
size: many
DNA: TGTGCCAGCAGCGCCCAGACAGGGGGACACCGTGGCTACACCTTC
CDR3: CASSAQTGGHRGYTF

V: TRBV2
J: TRBJ2-7
D: TRBD2
size: many
DNA: TGTGCCAGCAGTGGAGAACGGGGGGTATCGCGCGAGCAGTACTTC
CDR3: CASSGERGVSREQYF

V: TRBV27
J: TRBJ2-5
D: TRBD2
size: many
DNA: TGTGCCAGCAGTTCCGCCCCGCTAGCGGGAGGGCCCTGGCGAGAGACCCAGTACTTC
CDR3: CASSSAPLAGGPWRETQYF

V: TRBV7-2
J: TRBJ1-1
D: TRBD1
size: many
DNA: TGTGCCAGCAGCTTACGACAGGGGGCGAGGAAAGCTTTCTTT
CDR3: CASSLRQGARKAFF

V: TRBV6-1
J: TRBJ1-1
D: .
size: many
DNA: TGTGCCAGCAGCACCCCCGGGGGATCCACTGAAGCTTTCTTT
CDR3: CASSTPGGSTEAFF

V: TRBV10-3
J: TRBJ2-5
D: TRBD1
size: .
DNA: TGTGCCATCAGTGACGAGCTCAGGGGGCAAGAGACCCAGTACTTC
CDR3: CAISDELRGQETQYF

V: TRBV6-2/TRBV6-3
J: TRBJ1-2
D: .
size: many
DNA: TGTGCCAGCAGTTACTCTCGGCCAGGAAGTTCCTATGGCTACACCTTC
CDR3: CASSYSRPGSSYGYTF

V: TRBV2
J: TRBJ1-1
D: .
size: many
DNA: TGTGCCAGCAGACTAAGCACTGAAGCTTTCTTT
CDR3: CASRLSTEAFF

V: TRBV6-2/TRBV6-3
J: TRBJ2-7
D: .
size: .
DNA: TGTGCCAGCATTTGGTCTCCCAGGGATGTAGGAGAGCAGTACTTC
CDR3: CASIWSPRDVGEQYF

V: TRBV12-3/TRBV12-4
J: TRBJ1-5
D: TRBD1
size: .
DNA: TGCGCCAGCAGACCGGGACAGGGCACGGGACAGCCCCAGCATTTT
CDR3: CASRPGQGTGQPQHF

V: TRBV6-2/TRBV6-3
J: TRBJ2-7
D: .
size: few
DNA: TGTGCCAGCAGCGAAGTTGGGTTCGACGAGCAGTACTTC
CDR3: CASSEVGFDEQYF

V: TRBV11-2
J: TRBJ2-5
D: TRBD2
size: once
DNA: TGTGCCAGCAGCCCCTGGACTAGCAGCCAAGAGACCCAGTACTTC
CDR3: CASSPWTSSQETQYF

V: TRBV7-8
J: TRBJ2-5
D: TRBD2
size: many
DNA: TGTGCCAGCAGCCCCAGACTAGCGGCGAGCCGACAAGTAGAGACCCAGTACTTC
CDR3: CASSPRLAASRQVETQYF

V: TRBV4-3
J: TRBJ1-2
D: .
size: many
DNA: TGCGCCAGCAGCCAAGATTCCGAAGCTAACTATGGCTACACCTTC
CDR3: CASSQDSEANYGYTF

V: TRBV12-3/TRBV12-4
J: TRBJ2-7
D: .
size: many
DNA: TGTGCCAGCAGCCCCACAGGGTCACCCACCCACGAGCAGTACTTC
CDR3: CASSPTGSPTHEQYF

V: TRBV12-3/TRBV12-4
J: TRBJ2-5
D: .
size: many
DNA: TGTGCCAGCAGTTACCTAGGGGTATCTAAAGAGACCCAGTACTTC
CDR3: CASSYLGVSKETQYF